Sequencing of this T cell receptor beta chain was carried out in a study of shared clonotypes between healthy human individuals. Study information: Every donor yielded three CD4 naive, three CD4 memory, two CD8 naive and one CD8 memory plate. Findings of the study overall: Naive subsets, compared against memory subsets, generally had larger estimated richness values.

The germline V gene encodes CDR1 MDHEN and CDR2 SYDVKM. CDR3 length: 13 amino acids. V was shortened by 6 bases and J by 0 bases, with 6 bases between the two germline ends. Points on this clone: Antigen unknown.

Deep-level running was used for the assay. As originally analysed: Filtering differed for immunoSEQ, which gave only junction sequences without quality scores. TCRdb's copy holds only in-frame clones and misses some; the assay was immunoSEQ multiplex PCR. V and J calls and clone size are copied from that table; D and trimming were computed from the DNA. This sample has around 700,000 clones; about 80% occur once, and the top ten carry around 2%. The source material was memory CD4+ T cells sorted from blood. Subset in this sample: CD45RA-negative fraction. The genes are TRBV28 and TRBJ2-4; D is ambiguous. The TCR comes from a woman in her twenties or thirties in good health. CDR3 in amino acids: CASRAAAKNIQYF. CDR3 DNA sequence: TGTGCCAGCAGGGCAGCAGCCAAAAACATTCAGTACTTC.